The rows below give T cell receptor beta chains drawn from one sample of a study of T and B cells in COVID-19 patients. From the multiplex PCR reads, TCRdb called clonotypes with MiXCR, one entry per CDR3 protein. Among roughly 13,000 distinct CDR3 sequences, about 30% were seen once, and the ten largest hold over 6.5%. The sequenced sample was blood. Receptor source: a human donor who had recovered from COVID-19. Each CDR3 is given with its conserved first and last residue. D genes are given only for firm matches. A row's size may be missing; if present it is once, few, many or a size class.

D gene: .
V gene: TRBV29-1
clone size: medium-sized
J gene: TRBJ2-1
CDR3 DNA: TGCAGCGTGCGCTACCGGGACCAAGGAGGTGAGCAGTTCTTC
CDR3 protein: CSVRYRDQGGEQFF

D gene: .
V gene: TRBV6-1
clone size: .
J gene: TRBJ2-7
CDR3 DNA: TGTGCCAGCAGTTACAACTTCGGGAACTCCTACGAGCAGTACTTC
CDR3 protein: CASSYNFGNSYEQYF

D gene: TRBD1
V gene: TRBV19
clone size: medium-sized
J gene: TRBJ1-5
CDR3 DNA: TGTGCCAGCAACGACAGGGATCAGCCCCAGCATTTT
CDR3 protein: CASNDRDQPQHF

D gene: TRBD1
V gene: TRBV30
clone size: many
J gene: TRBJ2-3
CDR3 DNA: TGTGCCTGGAGTCCCAAGGACAGGGGGACGCAGTATTTT
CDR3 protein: CAWSPKDRGTQYF

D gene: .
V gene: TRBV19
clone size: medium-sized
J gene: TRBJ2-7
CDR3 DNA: TGTGCCAGTAGTATAGATACCGGGGGAGGTGGCAACGAGCAGTACTTC
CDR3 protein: CASSIDTGGGGNEQYF

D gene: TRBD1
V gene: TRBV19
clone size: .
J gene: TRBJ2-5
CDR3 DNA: TGTGCCAGTAGTATTCAAGGGACAGGGATGTGGGAGACCCAGTACTTC
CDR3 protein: CASSIQGTGMWETQYF

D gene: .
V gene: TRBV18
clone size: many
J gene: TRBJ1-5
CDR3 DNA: TGTGCCAGCTCACCAAGTGCACTCAATCAGCCCCAGCATTTT
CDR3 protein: CASSPSALNQPQHF

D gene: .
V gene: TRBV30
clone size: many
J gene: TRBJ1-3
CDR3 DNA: TGTGCCTGGAACAGAAGGGACACCATATATTTT
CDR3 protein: CAWNRRDTIYF

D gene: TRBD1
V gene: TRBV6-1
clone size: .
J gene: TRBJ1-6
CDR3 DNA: TGTGCCAGCAGGGGAGAGGGGGCGAGCTCCTATAATTCACCCCTCCACTTT
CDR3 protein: CASRGEGASSYNSPLHF

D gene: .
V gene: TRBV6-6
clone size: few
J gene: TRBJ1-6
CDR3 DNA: TGTGCCAGCAGTTCAGGGGACAATTCACCCCTCCACTTT
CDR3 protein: CASSSGDNSPLHF